The 29 T cell receptor beta chains below were found in one sample sequenced in a study of siplizumab effects on memory and regulatory T cells. Assay: immunoSEQ multiplex PCR; the TCRdb copy retains only in-frame clones and omits some. The profile shows about 100,000 clones, about 92% of them singletons. The specimen was Tregs sorted from blood. These receptors came from a human donor in good health.

This clone appeared a single time. The chain uses TRBV9 and TRBJ2-3; 12 nucleotides match TRBD2. The length of the CDR3 is 18 residues. CDR1 SGDLS and CDR2 YYNGEE come from the germline V gene. The trim removed 0 bases at V and 2 bases at J, leaving 7 bases unmatched. Here the CDR3 reads CASSVDTSGGTYTDTQYF. The CDR3 coding sequence is TGTGCCAGCAGCGTAGATACTAGCGGGGGGACCTACACAGATACGCAGTATTTT.

The chain uses TRBV5-1 and TRBJ1-1; D gene ambiguous. Germline V gene sequence: CDR1 SGHRS, CDR2 YFSETQ. Trimming pared 1 base from V and 1 base from J, leaving 5 bases between. The CDR3 has 13 amino acids. The CDR3 region is CASSLRGNTEAFF. The CDR3 bases are TGCGCCAGCAGCTTGCGTGGGAACACTGAAGCTTTCTTT. The variable domain in full, with the rest retrieved from reference TRBV5-1 and TRBJ1-1, is KAGVTQTPRYLIKTRGQQVTLSCSPISGHRSVSWYQQTPGQGLQFLFEYFSETQRNKGNFPGRFSGRQFSNSRSEMNVSTLELGDSALYLCASSLRGNTEAFFGQGTRLTVV.

This rearrangement joins TRBV2 to TRBJ1-5; 9 positions agree with TRBD1. There are 19 residues in the CDR3. Trimming removed 3 bases from V and 4 bases from J; junction bases left unmatched: 16. Germline CDR1 SNHLY, CDR2 FYNNEI. Written as DNA, the CDR3 is TGTGCCAGCAGTGACCTGGGACAGGGTACGGCCAAAAGTAATCAGCCCCAGCATTTT. This gives the protein CASSDLGQGTAKSNQPQHF.

V is TRBV6-5 and J is TRBJ1-2; D remains unclear. Germline CDR1 is MNHEY and CDR2 is SVGAGI. This CDR3 contains 14 residues. V was cut by 6 bases and J by 8 bases, with 19 bases left in between. The CDR3 DNA is TGTGCCAGCAGACCCCCGGGTGTCGCCAGCGGCTACACCTTC. This sequence encodes CASRPPGVASGYTF.

CDR3 sequence reads: CASSPGGGGLFKGEQFF. In nucleotides, the CDR3 is TGCGCCAGCAGCCCAGGAGGGGGTGGATTATTTAAGGGTGAGCAGTTCTTC. The chain combines TRBV4-1 with TRBJ2-1; D may be TRBD1 or TRBD2 (6 bases each). The CDR3 covers 17 residues. Germline assignment: CDR1 MGHRA and CDR2 YSYEKL. V was shortened by 4 bases and J by 9 bases, with 25 bases between the two germline ends.

V is TRBV10-1 and J is TRBJ2-7; the D is unclear. Trimming took 2 bases from V and 5 from J, leaving 22 bases between them. Germline V lookup: CDR1 WNHNN, CDR2 SYGVQD (reference sequence). The CDR3 extends over 17 amino acids. The DNA of the CDR3 is TGCGCCAGCAGTGAGGTCCCGACCCATCACGGCGGCAACGAGCAGTACTTC. Protein sequence: CASSEVPTHHGGNEQYF.

The chain couples TRBV27 to TRBJ2-1; D unclear. The germline V gene has CDR1 MNHEY and CDR2 SMNVEV (reference sequence). V was cut by 9 bases and J by 2 bases, with 17 bases left in between. The CDR3 has 15 residues. The CDR3 loop reads CASNRRPITYNEQFF. In nucleotides, the CDR3 is TGTGCCAGTAACCGCAGGCCTATAACCTACAATGAGCAGTTCTTC.

V is TRBV4-2 and J is TRBJ1-1, with 9 bases fitting TRBD1. CDR1 is LGHNA, CDR2 YNFKEQ, per germline. Trimming removed 5 bases from V and 5 bases from J; junction bases left unmatched: 6. The CDR3 is made up of 14 amino acids. The CDR3 DNA sequence: TGTGCCAGCAGCATACAGGGGGCGAGAACTGAAGCTTTCTTT. Its protein is CASSIQGARTEAFF.

The chain has TRBV5-8 and TRBJ2-2; 13 bases map to TRBD2. Germline CDR1 is SGHTS and CDR2 is YDEGEE. Unmatched junction bases numbered 6, after V lost 3 bases and J lost 4 bases. This CDR3 has 17 residues. Written as DNA, the CDR3 is TGTGCCAGCAGCTCATGGACTAGCGGGAGTGGCACCGGGGAGCTGTTTTTT. This sequence encodes CASSSWTSGSGTGELFF.

This clone was recorded once. This sequence joins TRBV7-8 and TRBJ2-3; TRBD2 aligns across 8 bases. The J segment lost 2 bases and the V segment lost 2 bases, leaving 6 bases of the junction unmatched. Germline V lookup: CDR1 SGHVS, CDR2 FQNEAQ. The CDR3 consists of 16 residues. The CDR3 sequence: CASSLRLAGFTDTQYF. Written as DNA, the CDR3 is TGTGCCAGCAGCTTACGGCTAGCGGGTTTCACAGATACGCAGTATTTT. Filled out from reference TRBV7-8 and TRBJ2-3, the complete variable domain reads GAGVSQSPRYKVAKRGQDVALRCDPISGHVSLFWYQQALGQGPEFLTYFQNEAQLDKSGLPSDRFFAERPEGSVSTLKIQRTQQEDSAVYLCASSLRLAGFTDTQYFGPGTRLTVL.

The V gene is TRBV5-4, the J gene TRBJ2-5, with no clear D. The V gene's germline CDR1 is SGHNT and CDR2 YYREEE (reference sequence). The CDR3 totals 14 residues. V was pared by 0 bases and J by 5 bases, with 11 bases between. The CDR3 DNA sequence: TGTGCCAGCAGCTTGGCCGGGCCGCTCGAGACCCAGTACTTC. This codes for CASSLAGPLETQYF.

This clone was detected only once. This rearrangement joins TRBV30 to TRBJ2-7, with TRBD1 identical over 8 bases. Germline V gives CDR1 GTSNPN, CDR2 SVGIG (reference sequence). The V and J ends lost 3 bases and 2 bases, in that order; junction bases with no gene match: 3. The CDR3 is 13 residues long. The CDR3 DNA sequence: TGTGCCTGGAGAAGGACAGGGACCTACGAGCAGTACTTC. The encoded protein is CAWRRTGTYEQYF.

The chain joins TRBV7-2 to TRBJ2-3, with 8 nucleotides matching TRBD2. This CDR3 is built from 16 residues. CDR1 and CDR2 from the germline V gene are SGHTA and FQGNSA. The J segment lost 2 bases and the V segment lost 2 bases, leaving 6 bases of the junction unmatched. The CDR3 DNA is TGTGCCAGCAGCTTACCTAGCGGGTATTACACAGATACGCAGTATTTT. It yields the protein CASSLPSGYYTDTQYF.

The V call is TRBV18, the J call TRBJ1-2; a possible D gene is TRBD1 (5 bases). The V gene's germline CDR1 is KGHSH and CDR2 LQKENI. Deletions cut 2 bases from V and 2 bases from J, with 15 bases between. CDR3 length: 16 amino acids. The CDR3 coding sequence is TGTGCCAGCTCACCAGGGGCGGGGGAGAGGAACTATGGCTACACCTTC. It encodes CASSPGAGERNYGYTF.

The rearrangement links TRBV7-2 to TRBJ2-7; no clear D gene. Germline V CDR1 and CDR2: SGHTA, FQGNSA. The length of the CDR3 is 11 residues. V lost 2 bases and J 6 bases, leaving 5 bases between the germline ends. The CDR3 here is CASSLSVEQYF. The DNA of the CDR3 is TGTGCCAGCAGCTTATCCGTCGAGCAGTACTTC.

This clone is a singleton in its sample. The V call is TRBV9, the J call TRBJ1-2, with D perhaps TRBD1 (6 bases). Trimming left V 3 bases short and J 3 bases short, with 18 bases between. The germline gives CDR1 SGDLS, CDR2 YYNGEE. This CDR3 is 16 amino acids long. This CDR3 reads CASSGPRGGLDYGYTF. The CDR3 DNA is TGTGCCAGCAGCGGCCCGAGGGGGGGCTTGGACTATGGCTACACCTTC.

The chain couples TRBV7-8 to TRBJ2-5, with D perhaps matching TRBD1 (6 bases). CDR1 SGHVS and CDR2 FQNEAQ come from the germline V gene. The CDR3 is 14 amino acids. With 5 bases removed from V and 1 base from J, the gap between germline ends came to 11 bases. The CDR3 bases are TGTGCCAGCAGCGGAAACAGGGCCCAAGAGACCCAGTACTTC. Its translation is CASSGNRAQETQYF. Complete variable domain (other parts from reference TRBV7-8 and TRBJ2-5): GAGVSQSPRYKVAKRGQDVALRCDPISGHVSLFWYQQALGQGPEFLTYFQNEAQLDKSGLPSDRFFAERPEGSVSTLKIQRTQQEDSAVYLCASSGNRAQETQYFGPGTRLLVL.

This chain uses TRBV14 with TRBJ2-5; no clear D gene. The CDR3 is 12 residues long. Germline V gene data show CDR1 as SGHDN and CDR2 as FVKESK. Trimming stripped 1 base from V and 3 bases from J, with 3 bases between. The CDR3 protein is CASSQVKETQYF. The CDR3 DNA follows: TGTGCCAGCAGCCAAGTTAAAGAGACCCAGTACTTC.

CDR3 in DNA: TGTGCCAGCAGCTGGACTAGCGTACTCACAGATACGCAGTATTTT. Translating it yields CASSWTSVLTDTQYF. The J gene is TRBJ2-3, the V gene TRBV11-2; 9 bases fit TRBD2. The CDR3 is 15 amino acids. The ends lost 4 bases at V and 2 bases at J; junction bases unmatched: 4. CDR1 and CDR2 from the germline V gene are SGHAT and FQNNGV.

The chain links TRBV20-1 to TRBJ2-3; unclear D gene. Trimming left V 5 bases short and J 7 bases short, with 10 bases between. Germline CDR1 is DFQATT and CDR2 is SNEGSKA (reference sequence). This CDR3 contains 11 residues. The CDR3, as DNA: TGCAGTGCTTTTCATGGGAATACGCAGTATTTT. Translating gives CSAFHGNTQYF.

About this clone: Within the sample, other DNA sequences also encode this same CDR3. This rearrangement joins TRBV25-1 to TRBJ2-5, with D unresolved. V was pared by 7 bases and J by 2 bases, with 11 bases between. CDR1 and CDR2 (germline): MGHDK, SYGVNS. CDR3 size: 13 residues. CDR3 in DNA: TGTGCCAGCACAAAAGGACCTCAAGAGACCCAGTACTTC. Translation gives CASTKGPQETQYF.

This clone appeared a few times. This chain joins TRBV29-1 and TRBJ2-3, with D perhaps matching TRBD2 (5 bases). CDR1 is SQVTM and CDR2 is ANQGSEA in the germline V gene. This CDR3 is built from 14 residues. The V end lost 7 bases, the J end lost 1 base, and 15 bases lay between the germline ends. CDR3 loop: CSARARTRTDTQYF. The CDR3 nucleotides read TGCAGCGCGAGGGCCCGAACCCGCACAGATACGCAGTATTTT.

The J gene is TRBJ1-5, the V gene TRBV19; D perhaps matches TRBD1 (5 bases). Trimming left V 8 bases short and J 7 bases short, with 18 bases between. The germline gives CDR1 LNHDA, CDR2 SQIVND (reference sequence). The CDR3 totals 14 residues. The CDR3 is CASHRRTINQPQHF. In nucleotides, the CDR3 is TGTGCCAGTCATAGGAGGACAATAAACCAGCCCCAGCATTTT.

This chain uses TRBV7-8 with TRBJ1-1, with D tentatively TRBD1 (5 bases). Germline V lookup: CDR1 SGHVS, CDR2 FQNEAQ. V lost 2 bases and J 2 bases, leaving 15 bases between the germline ends. This CDR3 has 16 amino acids. CDR3 in amino acids: CASSLSYAGYNTEAFF. The CDR3 DNA is TGTGCCAGCAGCTTAAGCTACGCAGGGTATAACACTGAAGCTTTCTTT.

The chain combines TRBV5-1 with TRBJ2-5, with a weak D call TRBD1 (6 bases). Germline V gives CDR1 SGHRS, CDR2 YFSETQ. CDR3 size: 15 residues. V lost 0 bases to trimming and J lost 2 bases, with 11 bases between them. In DNA form, the CDR3 reads TGCGCCAGCAGCTTGGTCAAGAGGGGGCAAGAGACCCAGTACTTC. It translates to CASSLVKRGQETQYF. The full variable domain, with the rest looked up from reference TRBV5-1 and TRBJ2-5, is KAGVTQTPRYLIKTRGQQVTLSCSPISGHRSVSWYQQTPGQGLQFLFEYFSETQRNKGNFPGRFSGRQFSNSRSEMNVSTLELGDSALYLCASSLVKRGQETQYFGPGTRLLVL.

J is TRBJ1-4 and V is TRBV18; D possibly corresponds to TRBD1 (6 bases). Germline V lookup: CDR1 KGHSH, CDR2 LQKENI. The CDR3 loop spans 15 amino acids. Trimming removed 3 bases from V and 7 bases from J, with 15 bases in between. Here the CDR3 DNA reads TGTGCCAGCTCACCGGGGGCCGGTGAAGGTGAAAAACTGTTTTTT. Translated: CASSPGAGEGEKLFF.

This rearrangement joins TRBV11-2 to TRBJ2-5; the match to TRBD2 covers 10 bases. The J call is in doubt because the DNA end fits TRBJ2-7 better. Germline CDR1 reads SGHAT; CDR2 reads FQNNGV. The CDR3 covers 16 residues. This CDR3 is CASSLGLAGVPHEQYF. Here the CDR3 DNA reads TGTGCCAGCAGCTTAGGGCTAGCGGGAGTGCCCCACGAGCAGTACTTC.

The rearrangement uses TRBV18 and TRBJ2-2; D unclear. CDR1 is KGHSH and CDR2 is LQKENI in the germline V gene. This CDR3 is built from 14 residues. Trimming cost V 5 bases and J 6 bases, with 13 bases left between them. The CDR3 coding sequence is TGTGCCAGCTCAAAGGGAATGGCCCCCGGGGAGCTGTTTTTT. This encodes CASSKGMAPGELFF.

DNA for the CDR3: TGTGCCAGCAGTAAGGGACTTCTGGGGGAGACCCAGTACTTC. As protein: CASSKGLLGETQYF. This chain links TRBV7-9 with TRBJ2-5; TRBD2 might be the D (6 bases). V lost 6 bases, J lost 5 bases, and 16 bases lay in between. Germline V gene sequence: CDR1 SEHNR, CDR2 FQNEAQ (reference sequence). The CDR3 contains 14 residues.